Presented here are 14 T cell receptor beta chains from one specimen sequenced in a study of blood T cell repertoires in COVID-19. Sequenced by immunoSEQ multiplex PCR; TCRdb stores in-frame clones only, minus some. The table has around 150,000 clones, 60% to 85% seen once. Sequenced material: peripheral blood. All receptors come from a man between 60 and 70 years old with acute or convalescent COVID-19.

V usage is TRBV6-5 and J usage is TRBJ2-3, with 11 bases that match TRBD2. The V and J ends lost 5 bases and 1 base, in that order; junction bases with no gene match: 2. Per the germline V gene, CDR1 is MNHEY and CDR2 is SVGAGI. This CDR3 has 15 residues. The CDR3 coding sequence is TGTGCCAGCAGTCTACTAGCGGGGGGCACAGATACGCAGTATTTT. Translating it yields CASSLLAGGTDTQYF.

The rearrangement uses TRBV3-1 (or the pseudogene TRBV3-2) and TRBJ2-2; TRBD1 aligns across 8 bases. Trimming removed 6 bases from V and 5 bases from J; junction bases left unmatched: 8. Germline-derived CDR1 and CDR2 are LGHDT and YNNKEL (reference sequence). The CDR3 sequence is 15 residues long. CDR3: CASRFGTGGTGELFF. As DNA, the CDR3 is TGTGCCAGCAGATTCGGAACAGGGGGGACCGGGGAGCTGTTTTTT.

The rearrangement links TRBV24-1 to TRBJ2-3; 9 bases fit TRBD2. CDR1 is KGHDR, CDR2 SFDVKD, per germline. V was clipped by 4 bases and J by 2 bases; unmatched bases: 3. The CDR3 spans 15 residues. The CDR3 DNA sequence: TGTGCCACCAGTGACATAGCGGGGGCCACAGATACGCAGTATTTT. It specifies CATSDIAGATDTQYF.

J is TRBJ1-6 and V is TRBV5-8; 7 bases are a match to TRBD1. The germline V gene has CDR1 SGHTS and CDR2 YDEGEE. This CDR3 comprises 17 residues. V lost 4 bases to trimming and J lost 0 bases; unmatched junction nucleotides: 7. CDR3 in DNA: TGTGCCAGCAGCGAAGGGACAGCGAGCTCCTATAATTCACCCCTCCACTTT. Protein: CASSEGTASSYNSPLHF.

V and J are TRBV29-1 and TRBJ2-7, with 7 positions matching TRBD1. Germline CDR1 reads SQVTM; CDR2 reads ANQGSEA. The CDR3 is 13 amino acids. Losses at the gene ends were 1 base for V and 2 bases for J; bases not matched to a gene: 2. CDR3 sequence (DNA): TGCAGCGTTGAAGGGCAGGGGGCCTACGAGCAGTACTTC. Translated: CSVEGQGAYEQYF.

The CDR3 protein is CASSSQDRVDEQYF. CDR3 DNA sequence: TGCGCCAGCAGTTCACAGGACAGGGTGGACGAGCAGTACTTC. The J gene is TRBJ2-7, the V gene TRBV5-1, with 8 bases fitting TRBD1. V gave up 5 bases and J gave up 5 bases; unmatched junction bases: 9. This CDR3 is 14 amino acids long. Germline V gives CDR1 SGHRS, CDR2 YFSETQ.

Notes on this clone: The sample has other DNA sequences that encode this CDR3 too. The genes are TRBV30 and TRBJ1-1, with a possible D match to TRBD1 (5 bases). The CDR3 spans 12 residues. Germline CDR1 reads GTSNPN; CDR2 reads SVGIG (reference sequence). Trimming left V 2 bases short and J 1 base short, with 5 bases between. In DNA, the CDR3 is TGTGCCTGGAGTCAGGGGAACACTGAAGCTTTCTTT. Its translation is CAWSQGNTEAFF. Based on the CDR3 plus reference TRBV30 and TRBJ1-1, the full variable domain is SQTIHQWPATLVQPVGSPLSLECTVEGTSNPNLYWYRQAAGRGLQLLFYSVGIGQISSEVPQNLSASRPQDRQFILSSKKLLLSDSGFYLCAWSQGNTEAFFGQGTRLTVV.

The gene calls are TRBV6-2 or TRBV6-3 and TRBJ2-6; the match to TRBD1 covers 9 bases. Germline assignment: CDR1 MNHEY and CDR2 SVGEGT. V gave up 6 bases and J gave up 2 bases; unmatched junction bases: 5. CDR3 size: 16 residues. In nucleotides, the CDR3 is TGTGCCAGCAGCTCGACAGGGGGAGCTGGGGCCAACGTCCTGACTTTC. It is translated as CASSSTGGAGANVLTF.

The genes are TRBV3-1 (or the pseudogene TRBV3-2) and TRBJ2-1; 7 bases match TRBD1. The CDR3 is 16 residues long. The J segment lost 5 bases and the V segment lost 2 bases, leaving 9 bases of the junction unmatched. CDR1 is LGHDT, CDR2 YNNKEL, per germline (reference sequence). The CDR3 loop is CASSQQSRGRDNEQFF. As DNA, the CDR3 is TGTGCCAGCAGCCAACAAAGCAGGGGGAGAGACAATGAGCAGTTCTTC.

The chain has TRBV5-1 and TRBJ2-5; TRBD2 matches at 11 bases. J was trimmed by 5 bases and V by 0 bases; bases with no gene match: 12. The V gene's germline CDR1 is SGHRS and CDR2 YFSETQ. The CDR3 is 18 residues long. The CDR3 nucleotides read TGCGCCAGCAGCTTGGTGCTAGCGGGGGGTAAGGTTATGGAGACCCAGTACTTC. As protein: CASSLVLAGGKVMETQYF.

J is TRBJ1-1 and V is TRBV3-1 (or the pseudogene TRBV3-2), with 7 bases fitting TRBD1. The V gene end was trimmed by 4 bases and the J gene end by 2 bases; junction bases not matched to a gene: 7. The germline gives CDR1 LGHDT, CDR2 YNNKEL (reference sequence). The CDR3 is 15 residues long. The CDR3: CASSPSDRVNTEAFF. As DNA, the CDR3 is TGTGCCAGCAGCCCCAGCGACAGGGTAAACACTGAAGCTTTCTTT.

The J gene is TRBJ2-1, the V gene TRBV30, with 11 bases that match TRBD2. The CDR3 is made up of 16 amino acids. CDR1 GTSNPN and CDR2 SVGIG come from the germline V gene (reference sequence). J lost 4 bases, V lost 2 bases, and 7 bases had no gene match. The CDR3 loop reads CAWSLPGLAAYNEQFF. As DNA, the CDR3 is TGTGCCTGGAGTTTACCGGGACTAGCGGCATACAATGAGCAGTTCTTC.

The V call is TRBV27, the J call TRBJ1-2; 7 bases are shared with TRBD1. This CDR3 has 16 amino acids. Germline trimming cut 6 bases from V and 7 bases from J; bases unmatched to any gene: 17. Germline V gene sequence: CDR1 MNHEY, CDR2 SMNVEV (reference sequence). The CDR3 sequence: CASSEIGTAKTIGYTF. CDR3 bases: TGTGCCAGCAGCGAAATTGGGACAGCCAAAACTATTGGCTACACCTTC.

A single count supports this clone. The same CDR3 arises from other DNA sequences in this sample as well. J is TRBJ2-5 and V is TRBV7-3, with TRBD2 identical over 9 bases. The V gene end was trimmed by 6 bases and the J gene end by 5 bases; junction bases not matched to a gene: 4. The germline V gene has CDR1 SGHTA and CDR2 FQGTGA. This CDR3 has 13 residues. The CDR3 reads CASSLGLAETQYF. The CDR3 coding sequence is TGTGCCAGCAGTCTAGGACTAGCGGAGACCCAGTACTTC.